The sequence of this T cell receptor (beta chain) was determined in a study of blood T cell repertoires in COVID-19. Across the study: The United States, Italy and Spain provided the acute and convalescent COVID-19 samples.

Only in-frame clones appear in the TCRdb table, and some are missing; sequencing was by immunoSEQ multiplex PCR. The sample shows under 300,000 clones, approximately 90% of them seen only once. This clone was detected only a few times. This CDR3 comprises 18 residues. V trimming: 0 bases; J trimming: 8 bases; junction bases outside the gene matches: 13. In germline, CDR1 is SGHDT, CDR2 YYEEEE. Individuals aged roughly 18 to 100 years were recruited from about two dozen US areas. The source material was PBMCs or T cells enriched from blood (not recorded which). The chain is built from TRBV5-6 and TRBJ1-6; 8 bases map to TRBD1. The clonotype originates from a woman in her thirties or forties with acute COVID-19. DNA for the CDR3: TGTGCCAGCAGCTTGGCACCCAGGACAGGGTCCTTATATTCACCCCTCCACTTT. Encoded protein: CASSLAPRTGSLYSPLHF.